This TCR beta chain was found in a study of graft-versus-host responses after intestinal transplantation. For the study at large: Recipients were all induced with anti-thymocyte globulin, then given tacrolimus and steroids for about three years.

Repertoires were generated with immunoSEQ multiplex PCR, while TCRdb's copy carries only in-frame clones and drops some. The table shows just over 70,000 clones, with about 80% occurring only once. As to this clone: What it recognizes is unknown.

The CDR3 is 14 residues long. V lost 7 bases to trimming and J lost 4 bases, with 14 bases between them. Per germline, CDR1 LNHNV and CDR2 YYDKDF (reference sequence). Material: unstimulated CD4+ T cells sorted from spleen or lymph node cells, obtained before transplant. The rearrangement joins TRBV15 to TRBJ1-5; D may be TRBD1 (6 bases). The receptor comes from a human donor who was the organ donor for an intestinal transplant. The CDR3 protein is CATTQGHLNQPQHF. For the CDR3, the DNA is TGTGCCACCACCCAGGGACACTTAAATCAGCCCCAGCATTTT.